These 14 T cell receptor beta chains came from one sample sequenced in a study of CD8 T cells in Susac syndrome (dated by TCRdb to between 2019 and 2020). Receptor amplification or capture employed the immunoSEQ multiplex PCR assay. RNA was extracted using the RNeasy kit, and roughly 0.5 to 1 microgram was reverse transcribed with random hexamers. The raw public data were reprocessed by TCRdb itself: fastp quality trimming at Q25, MiXCR clonotype calling, in-frame beta chains only. For every CDR3 protein sequence, its rows merge into one entry that carries the most common genes and DNA. The sample table shows some 150,000 distinct CDR3 sequences, and over 85% are seen once. Jointly, the top ten make up approximately 0.27% of the sample. Sequencing was performed on CD8+ T cells from PBMCs. These TCRs come from a human donor in good health.

The V and J genes are TRBV6-5 and TRBJ2-5; no reliable D call. This CDR3 comprises 12 residues. Per the germline V gene, CDR1 is MNHEY and CDR2 is SVGAGI. The V end was cut by 2 bases, the J end by 4 bases, with 5 bases between. CDR3 coding DNA: TGTGCCAGCAGTTACGTACGAGAGACCCAGTACTTC. Its protein product is CASSYVRETQYF.

The chain joins TRBV7-9 to TRBJ2-7; TRBD2 matches 7 bases. This CDR3 is built from 13 residues. The V segment lost 4 bases and the J segment 6 bases; nucleotides outside the gene matches: 6. Germline lookup yields CDR1 SEHNR and CDR2 FQNEAQ (reference sequence). Here the CDR3 reads CASSSVAGREQYF. DNA of the CDR3: TGTGCCAGCAGCTCCGTAGCGGGCCGCGAGCAGTACTTC.

The chain combines TRBV2 with TRBJ2-3, with TRBD2 matching over 14 bases. The CDR3 consists of 16 residues. CDR1 SNHLY and CDR2 FYNNEI come from the germline V gene. J gave up 8 bases and V 4 bases, and 8 bases lay outside the gene matches. The CDR3 reads CASSVRLAGGPATQYF. The CDR3 DNA is TGTGCCAGCAGTGTCCGACTAGCGGGAGGGCCGGCTACGCAGTATTTT. The variable domain in full, with the rest retrieved from reference TRBV2 and TRBJ2-3, is EPEVTQTPSHQVTQMGQEVILRCVPISNHLYFYWYRQILGQKVEFLVSFYNNEISEKSEIFDDQFSVERPDGSNFTLKIRSTKLEDSAMYFCASSVRLAGGPATQYFGPGTRLTVL.

The chain links TRBV28 to TRBJ1-5; possible D gene TRBD1, 5 bases. With 5 bases removed from V and 7 bases from J, the gap between germline ends came to 15 bases. From germline, CDR1 is MDHEN and CDR2 SYDVKM. This CDR3 has 14 amino acids. CDR3 nucleotide sequence: TGTGCCAGCAGTCGCCGGGGGGTACGACAGCCCCAGCATTTT. Encoded protein: CASSRRGVRQPQHF.

The V call is TRBV19, the J call TRBJ1-1; D is uncertain. Trimming removed 4 bases from V and 7 bases from J, with 7 bases in between. Germline V gene data show CDR1 as LNHDA and CDR2 as SQIVND (reference sequence). The CDR3 totals 11 residues. Written as DNA, the CDR3 is TGTGCCAGTAGTACGGGCCTTGAAGCTTTCTTT. Translating gives CASSTGLEAFF.

J is TRBJ2-3 and V is TRBV3-1; TRBD2 might be the D (6 bases). Trimming removed 8 bases at V and 3 bases at J, with 18 bases between. Germline V gives CDR1 LGHDT, CDR2 YNNKEL (reference sequence). This CDR3 comprises 15 residues. CDR3 bases: TGTGCCAGCCGCACGGGAGTAGGTCAAACAGATACGCAGTATTTT. It codes for CASRTGVGQTDTQYF.

CDR3 DNA sequence: TGTGCCACGTCCGGCGGGGCCCTCACAGATACGCAGTATTTT. Residues: CATSGGALTDTQYF. The chain carries TRBV7-9 and TRBJ2-3; the D gene is possibly TRBD2 (6 bases). This CDR3 region has 14 residues. CDR1 is SEHNR, CDR2 FQNEAQ, per germline (reference sequence). Deletions cut 10 bases from V and 2 bases from J, with 16 bases between.

This chain connects TRBV2 to TRBJ2-1, with TRBD2 matching 7 bases. CDR3 length equals 11 residues. The V and J ends lost 5 bases and 15 bases, in that order; junction bases with no gene match: 7. The germline V gene encodes CDR1 SNHLY and CDR2 FYNNEI. DNA of the CDR3: TGTGCCAGCAGTACCCCGGGAGGTGGGTTCTTC. Its translation is CASSTPGGGFF.

This clonotype was seen more than once but under ten times. DNA of the CDR3: TGTGCCAGCAGTTTATTGGGGGAGACCCAGTACTTC. This translates into CASSLLGETQYF. This rearrangement joins TRBV27 to TRBJ2-5; D call uncertain. The V end was cut by 1 base, the J end by 5 bases, with 5 bases between. CDR1 is MNHEY and CDR2 is SMNVEV in the germline V gene (reference sequence). The CDR3 runs to 12 residues.

This sequence joins TRBV20-1 and TRBJ2-4; 12 positions agree with TRBD2. V lost 4 bases, J lost 0 bases, and 7 bases stayed unmatched. Germline V gene sequence: CDR1 DFQATT, CDR2 SNEGSKA (reference sequence). The CDR3 sequence is 17 residues long. DNA of the CDR3: TGCAGTGCTACTCGGTCGGGACTAGCGGGAGCCAAAAACATTCAGTACTTC. Translating gives CSATRSGLAGAKNIQYF.

V gene TRBV5-4 combines with J gene TRBJ1-1; D remains unclear. V was trimmed by 3 bases and J by 2 bases, leaving 14 bases between them. Germline CDR1 reads SGHNT; CDR2 reads YYREEE (reference sequence). The CDR3 consists of 15 residues. The CDR3 protein is CASSWARGGNTEAFF. The CDR3 nucleotides are TGTGCCAGCAGCTGGGCGCGGGGAGGAAACACTGAAGCTTTCTTT.

The V gene is TRBV28, the J gene TRBJ2-7, with unresolved D. There are 13 residues in the CDR3. V lost 3 bases and J lost 1, with 7 bases in between. Germline V lookup: CDR1 MDHEN, CDR2 SYDVKM. The CDR3 coding sequence is TGTGCCAGCAGTTTGCCCCAGTCCTACGAGCAGTACTTC. It specifies CASSLPQSYEQYF.

The chain combines TRBV20-1 with TRBJ2-1, with 7 bases identical to TRBD2. Per the germline V gene, CDR1 is DFQATT and CDR2 is SNEGSKA (reference sequence). The CDR3 contains 16 residues. V dropped 1 base and J dropped 4; count of bases not matched to a gene: 10. The CDR3 sequence is CSARVLAGVSYNEQFF. CDR3 nucleotides: TGCAGTGCTAGAGTGTTGGCGGGAGTATCTTACAATGAGCAGTTCTTC.

The chain links TRBV30 to TRBJ1-1; perhaps TRBD1 as D (6 bases). Trimming removed 4 bases at V and 6 bases at J, with 15 bases between. CDR1 and CDR2 from the germline V gene are GTSNPN and SVGIG (reference sequence). The CDR3 has 13 residues. CDR3 bases: TGTGCCTGGACCGGGGGGACAAGTGCTGAAGCTTTCTTT. The encoded protein is CAWTGGTSAEAFF.